The source of this TCR beta chain is a study of control samples from healthy donors and cancer patients. Data came from immunoSEQ multiplex PCR; TCRdb stores just in-frame clones and leaves some out. The table shows 150,000 or so clones, with 80% to 95% occurring only once. Germline CDR1 is KGHDR and CDR2 is SFDVKD. With V trimmed by 5 bases and J by 7 bases, 8 bases remained unmatched. The CDR3 is 14 residues long. The material sequenced was blood. This receptor was obtained from a man younger than 35 in good health. The rearrangement uses TRBV24-1 and TRBJ1-2; 8 positions match TRBD1. The CDR3 coding sequence is TGTGCCACCAGTGGCCCGGACAGGGAGGGTGGCTACACCTTC. It yields the protein CATSGPDREGGYTF.